A selection of T cell receptor beta chains follows, all from one sample in a study of blood T cells in healthy people across ages. One entry per CDR3 protein, called by TCRdb with MiXCR from the 5' RACE reads. The sample comprises approximately 400,000 distinct CDR3 sequences, 45% to 60% of which are singletons, and around 50% rests with the top ten. Sequencing was performed on blood. All receptors come from a man aged 55-75 years in good health. Both conserved end residues are part of each CDR3. A D gene is named only where the DNA matches it firmly. Expanded clones are given a class, and other clones once, few, many or no size at all.

J gene: TRBJ2-2
clone size: NA
D gene: NA
V gene: TRBV7-6
CDR3 DNA: TGTGCCAGCAGCTTATTAGGGGCAGGGCCGACCACCGGGGAGCTGTTTTTT
CDR3 protein: CASSLLGAGPTTGELFF

J gene: TRBJ2-1
clone size: NA
D gene: TRBD2
V gene: TRBV5-1
CDR3 DNA: TGCGCCAGCAGCCGAAGCGGGAAGAGCTCCTACAATGAGCAGTTCTTC
CDR3 protein: CASSRSGKSSYNEQFF

J gene: TRBJ2-7
clone size: many
D gene: TRBD1
V gene: TRBV4-3
CDR3 DNA: TGCGCCAGCAGCCGGACAGGGAAACGCGAGCAGTACTTC
CDR3 protein: CASSRTGKREQYF

J gene: TRBJ2-7
clone size: once
D gene: TRBD1
V gene: TRBV11-3
CDR3 DNA: TGTGCCAGCAGCCCACGACAGGGTAACCACGAGCAGTACTTC
CDR3 protein: CASSPRQGNHEQYF

J gene: TRBJ1-5
clone size: NA
D gene: NA
V gene: TRBV20-1
CDR3 DNA: TGCAGTGCTAGAGTCGGCAGGGGAGGGGGGGCTCTCAATCAGCCCCAGCATTTT
CDR3 protein: CSARVGRGGGALNQPQHF

J gene: TRBJ2-3
clone size: many
D gene: TRBD2
V gene: TRBV10-3
CDR3 DNA: TGTGCCATCAGGGGGACTAGCGGGAGAGGTGGACATACGCAGTATTTT
CDR3 protein: CAIRGTSGRGGHTQYF

J gene: TRBJ2-5
clone size: few
D gene: TRBD1
V gene: TRBV28
CDR3 DNA: TGTGCCAGCACCCATTCCGGACAGGGTGGAGAGACCCAGTACTTC
CDR3 protein: CASTHSGQGGETQYF

J gene: TRBJ1-2
clone size: NA
D gene: NA
V gene: TRBV29-1
CDR3 DNA: TGCAGCGCTCCTCTCACGGCGGGATGGGGCTACACCTTC
CDR3 protein: CSAPLTAGWGYTF

J gene: TRBJ2-1
clone size: NA
D gene: TRBD2
V gene: TRBV20-1
CDR3 DNA: TGCAGTGCGGCGGGACTAGCGCCCGACAATGAGCAGTTCTTC
CDR3 protein: CSAAGLAPDNEQFF

J gene: TRBJ2-5
clone size: few
D gene: TRBD2
V gene: TRBV2
CDR3 DNA: TGTGCCAGCAGTGAGGTGGGGGGGATACAAGAGACCCAGTACTTC
CDR3 protein: CASSEVGGIQETQYF

J gene: TRBJ1-1
clone size: NA
D gene: NA
V gene: TRBV7-2
CDR3 DNA: TGTGCCAGCAGCTCACGTCAGGGAAGTGAAGCTTTCTTT
CDR3 protein: CASSSRQGSEAFF

J gene: TRBJ1-4
clone size: many
D gene: TRBD1
V gene: TRBV4-3
CDR3 DNA: TGCGCCAGCAGCCAAGAGCGGGACAGAATAAATGAAAAACTGTTTTTT
CDR3 protein: CASSQERDRINEKLFF

J gene: TRBJ2-3
clone size: NA
D gene: NA
V gene: TRBV29-1
CDR3 DNA: TGCAGCCTCCGGACGGACCAGGGGCTTGCGCAGTATTTT
CDR3 protein: CSLRTDQGLAQYF

J gene: TRBJ2-2
clone size: NA
D gene: NA
V gene: TRBV29-1
CDR3 DNA: TGCAGCGTCGGGGACACCGGGGAGCTGTTTTTT
CDR3 protein: CSVGDTGELFF

J gene: TRBJ2-2
clone size: NA
D gene: TRBD2
V gene: TRBV7-2
CDR3 DNA: TGTGCCAGCAGCCCCGGGAGGAGGAACACCGGGGAGCTGTTTTTT
CDR3 protein: CASSPGRRNTGELFF

J gene: TRBJ2-6
clone size: NA
D gene: NA
V gene: TRBV10-3
CDR3 DNA: TGTGCCATCAGGACCCAGGGAACTGGGGCCAACGTCCTGACTTTC
CDR3 protein: CAIRTQGTGANVLTF

J gene: TRBJ2-6
clone size: few
D gene: TRBD1
V gene: TRBV28
CDR3 DNA: TGTGCCAGCAGTCCACTGACAGGGACAAACTCTGGGGCCAACGTCCTGACTTTC
CDR3 protein: CASSPLTGTNSGANVLTF

J gene: TRBJ1-2
clone size: NA
D gene: NA
V gene: TRBV29-1
CDR3 DNA: TGCAGCGTTGCCCCTACAGGTTACTACACCTTC
CDR3 protein: CSVAPTGYYTF

J gene: TRBJ2-7
clone size: many
D gene: TRBD1
V gene: TRBV29-1
CDR3 DNA: TGCAGCGTCGTCGACACCGGGACAGCCTATAACGAGCAGTACTTC
CDR3 protein: CSVVDTGTAYNEQYF

J gene: TRBJ2-7
clone size: NA
D gene: NA
V gene: TRBV10-3
CDR3 DNA: TGTGCCGCCGGACAGCAGGGCGAGCAGTACTTC
CDR3 protein: CAAGQQGEQYF

J gene: TRBJ2-1
clone size: NA
D gene: NA
V gene: TRBV27
CDR3 DNA: TGTGCCAGCAGTGCAAGTGCTTGGTACAATGAGCAGTTCTTC
CDR3 protein: CASSASAWYNEQFF

J gene: TRBJ2-5
clone size: many
D gene: NA
V gene: TRBV5-6
CDR3 DNA: TGTGCCAGCAGCTTGGTAGGAACCGGTCCATGGTACTTC
CDR3 protein: CASSLVGTGPWYF

J gene: TRBJ2-1
clone size: few
D gene: NA
V gene: TRBV20-1
CDR3 DNA: TGCAGTGCTAGTGGGCCCCACGGACGGGCGGGTGAGCAGTTCTTC
CDR3 protein: CSASGPHGRAGEQFF

J gene: TRBJ2-7
clone size: once
D gene: TRBD2
V gene: TRBV20-1
CDR3 DNA: TGCAGTGCTATCGGGACTAGCGGGAGGAGCTCCTACGAGCAGTACTTC
CDR3 protein: CSAIGTSGRSSYEQYF

J gene: TRBJ2-1
clone size: NA
D gene: NA
V gene: TRBV20-1
CDR3 DNA: TGCAGTGCACGGCGCGGGGAGAGCTCCTACAATGAGCAGTTCTTC
CDR3 protein: CSARRGESSYNEQFF

J gene: TRBJ2-2
clone size: many
D gene: NA
V gene: TRBV20-1
CDR3 DNA: TGCAGTGCTAGAATGGATCTGGAGGCTACGAACACCGGGGAGCTGTTTTTT
CDR3 protein: CSARMDLEATNTGELFF

J gene: TRBJ1-6
clone size: few
D gene: NA
V gene: TRBV5-5
CDR3 DNA: TGTGCCAGCAGCCCCGGCGGTTCACCCCTCCACTTT
CDR3 protein: CASSPGGSPLHF

J gene: TRBJ2-2
clone size: few
D gene: NA
V gene: TRBV5-1
CDR3 DNA: TGCGCCAGCAGCCTCCGGGACTCAATGAACGCCGGGGAGCTGTTTTTT
CDR3 protein: CASSLRDSMNAGELFF

J gene: TRBJ2-1
clone size: once
D gene: NA
V gene: TRBV20-1
CDR3 DNA: TGCAGTGCTAGCAATACTCGGGAAGACTTCCTATACAATGAGCAGTTCTTC
CDR3 protein: CSASNTREDFLYNEQFF

J gene: TRBJ2-3
clone size: NA
D gene: NA
V gene: TRBV9
CDR3 DNA: TGTGCCAGCAGCGTAGGACGCCGGGGCGGGGGCCCCCATACGCAGTATTTT
CDR3 protein: CASSVGRRGGGPHTQYF

J gene: TRBJ2-2
clone size: NA
D gene: NA
V gene: TRBV6-6
CDR3 DNA: TGTGCCAGCAGGGGCCCCCGGCCTAACACCGGGGAGCTGTTTTTT
CDR3 protein: CASRGPRPNTGELFF

J gene: TRBJ1-1
clone size: NA
D gene: NA
V gene: TRBV5-1
CDR3 DNA: TGTGCCAGCAGCGAGGCGCGGGGCCTGAACACTGAAGCTTTCTTT
CDR3 protein: CASSEARGLNTEAFF

J gene: TRBJ2-7
clone size: few
D gene: TRBD1
V gene: TRBV7-9
CDR3 DNA: TGTGCCAGCAGCTTAGGGGGGACAGGGACCCACGAGCAGTACTTC
CDR3 protein: CASSLGGTGTHEQYF

J gene: TRBJ2-7
clone size: many
D gene: TRBD1
V gene: TRBV11-2
CDR3 DNA: TGTGCCAGCAGCACCGGGACAGGGATGCAAGAGCAGTACTTC
CDR3 protein: CASSTGTGMQEQYF

J gene: TRBJ2-3
clone size: few
D gene: TRBD2
V gene: TRBV20-1
CDR3 DNA: TGCAGTGCTAGGACTAGCGGGATGCCCCCAGATACGCAGTATTTT
CDR3 protein: CSARTSGMPPDTQYF

J gene: TRBJ2-7
clone size: NA
D gene: NA
V gene: TRBV2
CDR3 DNA: TGTGCCAGCAGGGCAGACAGTTACGAGCAGTACTTC
CDR3 protein: CASRADSYEQYF

J gene: TRBJ2-3
clone size: NA
D gene: NA
V gene: TRBV12-3/TRBV12-4
CDR3 DNA: TGTGCCGGCAACCTGGACGGAGGCACAGATACGCAGTATTTT
CDR3 protein: CAGNLDGGTDTQYF

J gene: TRBJ2-1
clone size: NA
D gene: TRBD1
V gene: TRBV11-3
CDR3 DNA: TGTGCCAGCAGCTTATCCCTAGGGACAGTGGGGTACAATGAGCAGTTCTTC
CDR3 protein: CASSLSLGTVGYNEQFF

J gene: TRBJ2-1
clone size: NA
D gene: TRBD2
V gene: TRBV14
CDR3 DNA: TGTGCCAGCAGCCAATCTAATAGCGGGAGGGATCAGTTCTTC
CDR3 protein: CASSQSNSGRDQFF

J gene: TRBJ2-1
clone size: NA
D gene: TRBD2
V gene: TRBV10-3
CDR3 DNA: TGTGCCATCAGTGAGGCAGGCACTAGCGGTAATGAGCAGTTCTTC
CDR3 protein: CAISEAGTSGNEQFF

J gene: TRBJ1-6
clone size: NA
D gene: NA
V gene: TRBV21-1
CDR3 DNA: TGTGCCAGCAGGCGAGTCGCGGCGGGACGGTCAAGGTCACCCCTCCACTTT
CDR3 protein: CASRRVAAGRSRSPLHF

J gene: TRBJ2-5
clone size: many
D gene: TRBD2
V gene: TRBV29-1
CDR3 DNA: TGCAGCGCCGACGGGGGGGTGGAGACCCAGTACTTC
CDR3 protein: CSADGGVETQYF

J gene: TRBJ2-3
clone size: NA
D gene: TRBD2
V gene: TRBV20-1
CDR3 DNA: TGCAGTGCTACTCCGGGACTACTCACAGATACGCAGTATTTT
CDR3 protein: CSATPGLLTDTQYF

J gene: TRBJ2-2
clone size: NA
D gene: NA
V gene: TRBV6-1
CDR3 DNA: TGTGCCGGCAGAATACCGGGGAGCACCGGGGAGCTGTTTTTT
CDR3 protein: CAGRIPGSTGELFF

J gene: TRBJ2-5
clone size: NA
D gene: NA
V gene: TRBV20-1
CDR3 DNA: TGCAGTGCTAGGAATTTAAACCAAGAGACCCAGTACTTC
CDR3 protein: CSARNLNQETQYF

J gene: TRBJ2-7
clone size: few
D gene: TRBD1
V gene: TRBV9
CDR3 DNA: TGTGCCAGCAGCGTAGGCGGTACAGGGGCCTACGAGCAGTACTTC
CDR3 protein: CASSVGGTGAYEQYF

J gene: TRBJ2-5
clone size: few
D gene: NA
V gene: TRBV27
CDR3 DNA: TGTGCCAGCAGTAGGGCAGGGGGGTACCAAGAGACCCAGTACTTC
CDR3 protein: CASSRAGGYQETQYF

J gene: TRBJ1-2
clone size: NA
D gene: NA
V gene: TRBV2
CDR3 DNA: TGTGCCAGCAGTGAAGACCGGGACGCGGTGGGCTACACCTTC
CDR3 protein: CASSEDRDAVGYTF

J gene: TRBJ1-2
clone size: many
D gene: NA
V gene: TRBV10-3
CDR3 DNA: TGTGCCATCACACCGGACCCGGTGCGCTATGGCTACACCTTC
CDR3 protein: CAITPDPVRYGYTF

J gene: TRBJ1-1
clone size: many
D gene: TRBD1
V gene: TRBV7-2
CDR3 DNA: TGTGCCAGCAGCTCGAGGTCGAGGGGACAGGTGAACACTGAAGCTTTCTTT
CDR3 protein: CASSSRSRGQVNTEAFF

J gene: TRBJ2-7
clone size: once
D gene: TRBD1
V gene: TRBV7-6
CDR3 DNA: TGTGCTAGCAGCCAATCCGGGACAGGGGCCCTATCCTACGAGCAGTACTTC
CDR3 protein: CASSQSGTGALSYEQYF

J gene: TRBJ2-1
clone size: few
D gene: NA
V gene: TRBV20-1
CDR3 DNA: TGCAGTGCTAGAGGGTCCTTCTACAATGAGCAGTTCTTC
CDR3 protein: CSARGSFYNEQFF

J gene: TRBJ2-1
clone size: few
D gene: NA
V gene: TRBV29-1
CDR3 DNA: TGCAGCGTTGTGATGGTAGGGCCCAATGAGCAGTTCTTC
CDR3 protein: CSVVMVGPNEQFF

J gene: TRBJ2-7
clone size: NA
D gene: TRBD2
V gene: TRBV20-1
CDR3 DNA: TGCAGTGCCTTTAGCGGGTCAAACTACGAGCAGTACTTC
CDR3 protein: CSAFSGSNYEQYF

J gene: TRBJ2-3
clone size: many
D gene: TRBD1
V gene: TRBV7-2
CDR3 DNA: TGTGCCAGCAGCTTAGCGGTGAACAGGGGCGGCACAGATACGCAGTATTTT
CDR3 protein: CASSLAVNRGGTDTQYF

J gene: TRBJ2-4
clone size: NA
D gene: TRBD2
V gene: TRBV12-3/TRBV12-4
CDR3 DNA: TGTGCCAGCAGCCATAGCGGGGAGTGGGCCAAAAACATTCAGTACTTC
CDR3 protein: CASSHSGEWAKNIQYF

J gene: TRBJ2-7
clone size: few
D gene: TRBD1
V gene: TRBV20-1
CDR3 DNA: TGCAGTGCCCAGGGACAGGGAGTTCCCTACGAGCAGTACTTC
CDR3 protein: CSAQGQGVPYEQYF

J gene: TRBJ2-6
clone size: many
D gene: NA
V gene: TRBV28
CDR3 DNA: TGTGCCAGCAGCTCCGGATTCTCTGGGGCCAACGTCCTGACTTTC
CDR3 protein: CASSSGFSGANVLTF

J gene: TRBJ2-5
clone size: NA
D gene: TRBD2
V gene: TRBV7-2
CDR3 DNA: TGTGCCAGCACCCCCTGGACTAGCGGGAGGGGAGAGACCCAGTACTTC
CDR3 protein: CASTPWTSGRGETQYF

J gene: TRBJ2-3
clone size: NA
D gene: NA
V gene: TRBV4-3
CDR3 DNA: TGCGCCAGCAGCCAAGAGCCGGGACCCCTGGGCACAGATACGCAGTATTTT
CDR3 protein: CASSQEPGPLGTDTQYF